This T cell receptor beta chain was sequenced for a study of cytomegalovirus exposure and HLA in healthy donors. Overall study findings and caveats: A later analysis found first-cohort TCR clusters tended to co-occur in the roughly 120 validation repertoires.

V lost 0 bases to trimming and J lost 4 bases, with 15 bases between them. The CDR3 covers 16 residues. Germline assignment: CDR1 MNHEY and CDR2 SVGAGI. Profiled with immunoSEQ multiplex PCR; TCRdb holds only in-frame clones, not every one. The sample lists 150,000 to 200,000 clones, about 82% occurring once. About this clone itself: Its antigen is not known.

Sequenced material: PBMCs. The TCR was taken from a man aged 25 to 45 in good health and CMV-seropositive. The V and J genes are TRBV6-5 and TRBJ1-2, with D perhaps TRBD1 (5 bases). The CDR3 is CASSYSTLGVTYGYTF. CDR3 coding DNA: TGTGCCAGCAGTTACTCGACTCTAGGGGTGACCTATGGCTACACCTTC.